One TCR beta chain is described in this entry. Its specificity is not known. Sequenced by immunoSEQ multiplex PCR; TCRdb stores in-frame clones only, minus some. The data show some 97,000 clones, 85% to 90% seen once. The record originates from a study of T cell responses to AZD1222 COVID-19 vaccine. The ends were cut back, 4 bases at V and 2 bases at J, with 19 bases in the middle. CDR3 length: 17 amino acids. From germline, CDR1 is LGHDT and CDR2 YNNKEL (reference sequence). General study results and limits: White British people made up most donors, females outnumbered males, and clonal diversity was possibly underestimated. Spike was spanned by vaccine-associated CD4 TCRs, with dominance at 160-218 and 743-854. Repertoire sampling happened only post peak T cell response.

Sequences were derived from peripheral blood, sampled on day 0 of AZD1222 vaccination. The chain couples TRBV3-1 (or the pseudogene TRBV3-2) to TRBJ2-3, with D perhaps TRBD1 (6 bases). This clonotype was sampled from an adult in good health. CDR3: CASSPQGGRGATDTQYF. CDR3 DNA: TGTGCCAGCAGCCCGCAAGGGGGACGGGGAGCCACAGATACGCAGTATTTT.